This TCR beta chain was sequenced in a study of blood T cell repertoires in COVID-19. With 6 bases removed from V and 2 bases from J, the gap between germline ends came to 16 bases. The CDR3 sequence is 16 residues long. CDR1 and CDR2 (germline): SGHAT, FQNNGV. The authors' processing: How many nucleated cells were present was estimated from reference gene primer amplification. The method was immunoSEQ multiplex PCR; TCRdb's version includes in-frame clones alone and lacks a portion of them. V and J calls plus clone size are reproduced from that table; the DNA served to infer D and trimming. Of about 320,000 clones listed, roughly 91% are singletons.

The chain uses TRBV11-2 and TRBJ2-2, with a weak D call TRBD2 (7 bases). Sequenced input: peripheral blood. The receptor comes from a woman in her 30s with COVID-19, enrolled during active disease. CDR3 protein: CASSTYRGGNTGELFF. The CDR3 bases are TGTGCCAGCAGTACCTATAGGGGGGGCAACACCGGGGAGCTGTTTTTT.